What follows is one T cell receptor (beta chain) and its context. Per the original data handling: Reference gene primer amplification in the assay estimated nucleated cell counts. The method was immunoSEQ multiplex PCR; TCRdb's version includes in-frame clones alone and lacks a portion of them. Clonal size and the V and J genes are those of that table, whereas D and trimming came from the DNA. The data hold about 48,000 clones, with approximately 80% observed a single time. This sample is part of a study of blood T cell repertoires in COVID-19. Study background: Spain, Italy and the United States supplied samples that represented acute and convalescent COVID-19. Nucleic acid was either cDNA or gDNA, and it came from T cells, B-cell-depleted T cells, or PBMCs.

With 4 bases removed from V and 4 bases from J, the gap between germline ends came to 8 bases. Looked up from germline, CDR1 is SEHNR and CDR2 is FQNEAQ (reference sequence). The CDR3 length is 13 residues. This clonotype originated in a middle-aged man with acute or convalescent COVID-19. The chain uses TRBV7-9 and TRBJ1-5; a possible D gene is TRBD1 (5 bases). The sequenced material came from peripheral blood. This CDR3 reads CASSSTGNQPQHF. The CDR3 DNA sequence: TGTGCCAGCAGCTCTACAGGAAATCAGCCCCAGCATTTT.